This is a list of T cell receptor beta chains from one sample in a study of blood T cell repertoires in COVID-19. Measured with immunoSEQ multiplex PCR; TCRdb has only the in-frame clones, and not every one. The top ten clones hold 2% to 3% of a sample with under 250,000 clones, 83% of them seen once. Specimen: peripheral blood. Source of these receptors: a woman between 40 and 50 years old with active or convalescent COVID-19. The CDR3 runs from the conserved cysteine through the conserved F or W. A D gene is named only where the DNA matches it firmly. For some rows the clone size is stated as once, few or many, or as a class when expanded; others skip it.

>.|.|TRBJ1-5|TRBV6-6
CASTPRQGNSNQPQHF
TGTGCCAGCACCCCCAGGCAGGGTAATAGCAATCAGCCCCAGCATTTT
>TRBD1|.|TRBJ1-2|TRBV15
CATSREGTANYGYTF
TGTGCCACCAGCAGAGAAGGGACAGCGAACTATGGCTACACCTTC
>.|.|TRBJ1-6|TRBV6-2/TRBV6-3
CASSRPQRNSPLHF
TGTGCCAGCAGTAGACCCCAGCGGAATTCACCCCTCCACTTT
>TRBD2|.|TRBJ2-3|TRBV7-9
CASSSLLAGGIDTQYF
TGTGCCAGCAGCTCCTTACTAGCGGGAGGTATAGATACGCAGTATTTT
>.|few|TRBJ1-1|TRBV11-3
CASSLGRGNTEAFF
TGTGCCAGCAGCTTGGGCAGGGGGAACACTGAAGCTTTCTTT
>TRBD2|once|TRBJ2-3|TRBV9
CASSVDSGGAFLTQYF
TGTGCCAGCAGCGTAGACTCCGGGGGGGCCTTTCTTACGCAGTATTTT
>.|.|TRBJ2-7|TRBV6-1
CASSEVYGMGGEQYF
TGTGCCAGCAGTGAAGTATATGGAATGGGAGGCGAGCAGTACTTC
>TRBD1|.|TRBJ2-1|TRBV5-1
CASQQLGQGAYNEQFF
TGCGCCAGCCAGCAGCTTGGACAGGGGGCGTATAATGAGCAGTTCTTC
>.|.|TRBJ2-1|TRBV9
CASSVDPGAYNEQFF
TGTGCCAGCAGCGTAGATCCGGGAGCGTACAATGAGCAGTTCTTC
>.|.|TRBJ1-2|TRBV4-1
CASSQDQQGFRGGYTF
TGCGCCAGCAGCCAAGATCAGCAGGGTTTTAGGGGGGGCTACACCTTC
>.|.|TRBJ1-5|TRBV7-8
CASSPGDLLQPQHF
TGTGCCAGCAGCCCGGGGGACCTTCTTCAGCCCCAGCATTTT
>.|few|TRBJ2-1|TRBV11-2
CASSPHGGSSYNEQFF
TGTGCCAGCAGCCCTCATGGGGGGAGCTCCTACAATGAGCAGTTCTTC
>TRBD2|few|TRBJ2-2|TRBV19
CASSPFSGRSTGELFF
TGTGCCAGTAGTCCCTTTAGCGGGAGAAGCACCGGGGAGCTGTTTTTT
>.|.|TRBJ2-3|TRBV5-1
CAYKLGTDTQYF
TGCGCCTATAAACTAGGGACAGATACGCAGTATTTT
>.|few|TRBJ2-7|TRBV24-1
CATSESLPGEQYF
TGTGCCACCAGTGAGTCATTGCCAGGCGAGCAGTACTTC
>.|.|TRBJ2-3|TRBV30
CAWRSGTGTDTQYF
TGTGCCTGGAGGAGCGGAACTGGCACAGATACGCAGTATTTT
>.|.|TRBJ1-4|TRBV7-9
CASSLGGGAEKLFF
TGTGCCAGCAGCTTAGGCGGCGGAGCTGAAAAACTGTTTTTT
>TRBD2|.|TRBJ2-7|TRBV6-5
CASSYSASGYEQYF
TGTGCCAGCAGTTACTCGGCTAGCGGCTACGAGCAGTACTTC
>.|.|TRBJ1-1|TRBV5-1
CASSPSGGVNTEAFF
TGCGCCAGCAGCCCTTCCGGGGGAGTGAACACTGAAGCTTTCTTT
>TRBD1|.|TRBJ1-2|TRBV27
CASSLLGQGKVYGYTF
TGTGCCAGCAGTTTATTGGGACAGGGAAAAGTCTATGGCTACACCTTC
>TRBD1|.|TRBJ1-2|TRBV30
CAWSVLGQGDGYTF
TGTGCCTGGAGTGTACTAGGACAGGGTGATGGCTACACCTTC
>.|.|TRBJ2-5|TRBV5-1
CASRVEYQETQYF
TGCGCCAGCAGGGTTGAGTACCAAGAGACCCAGTACTTC
>.|.|TRBJ1-2|TRBV30
CAWSVGGARSAYGYTF
TGTGCCTGGAGTGTAGGGGGGGCCAGGTCGGCCTATGGCTACACCTTC
>.|.|TRBJ2-7|TRBV21-1
CASSHRRDRGYEQYF
TGTGCCAGCAGTCACCGGCGGGACAGGGGCTACGAGCAGTACTTC
>TRBD1|.|TRBJ2-1|TRBV6-5
CASSYDPQTGNEQFF
TGTGCCAGCAGTTACGACCCGCAGACAGGGAATGAGCAGTTCTTC
>TRBD2|.|TRBJ2-2|TRBV9
CASSVAGRVAGELFF
TGTGCCAGCAGCGTAGCTGGGAGGGTTGCCGGGGAGCTGTTTTTT